This is a list of T cell receptor beta chains from one sample in a study of somatic mutations in cytotoxic T cells in rheumatoid arthritis. Sequencing was performed with immunoSEQ multiplex PCR; in TCRdb, only in-frame clones are kept and a portion is missing. This table has some 40,000 clones, 84% appearing once. Material for sequencing was CD8+ T cells sorted from blood. Receptors originate from a man in his forties in good health. Both conserved end residues are part of each CDR3. D genes are given only for firm matches. The size entry is marked missing in some rows and otherwise reads once, few, many or a size class.

D gene: TRBD2; clone size: .; J gene: TRBJ2-1; V gene: TRBV29-1; CDR3 protein: CSVQGTSGAYNEQFF; CDR3 DNA: TGCAGCGTGCAAGGGACTAGCGGGGCCTACAATGAGCAGTTCTTC
D gene: TRBD2; clone size: .; J gene: TRBJ2-7; V gene: TRBV9; CDR3 protein: CASSVEGSSGLSYEQYF; CDR3 DNA: TGTGCCAGCAGCGTAGAGGGTTCTAGCGGCCTCTCCTACGAGCAGTACTTC
D gene: TRBD2; clone size: .; J gene: TRBJ2-1; V gene: TRBV19; CDR3 protein: CASSVSGSGYNEQFF; CDR3 DNA: TGTGCCAGTAGTGTTAGCGGGAGCGGCTACAATGAGCAGTTCTTC
D gene: .; clone size: once; J gene: TRBJ2-3; V gene: TRBV6-5; CDR3 protein: CASTPGFLGADTQYF; CDR3 DNA: TGTGCCAGCACTCCGGGGTTCCTGGGTGCAGATACGCAGTATTTT
D gene: TRBD2; clone size: .; J gene: TRBJ2-7; V gene: TRBV15; CDR3 protein: CATSRLAGEYEQYF; CDR3 DNA: TGTGCCACCAGCAGACTAGCGGGAGAGTACGAGCAGTACTTC
D gene: .; clone size: .; J gene: TRBJ1-1; V gene: TRBV7-8; CDR3 protein: CASSLVGPRWTNTEAFF; CDR3 DNA: TGTGCCAGCAGCTTAGTTGGCCCTAGGTGGACGAACACTGAAGCTTTCTTT
D gene: .; clone size: .; J gene: TRBJ2-1; V gene: TRBV27; CDR3 protein: CASSLSAGNEQFF; CDR3 DNA: TGTGCCAGCAGTTTATCTGCCGGCAATGAGCAGTTCTTC
D gene: .; clone size: .; J gene: TRBJ2-7; V gene: TRBV9; CDR3 protein: CASSVGGTQVPYEQYF; CDR3 DNA: TGTGCCAGCAGCGTAGGAGGGACACAAGTTCCCTACGAGCAGTACTTC
D gene: .; clone size: .; J gene: TRBJ1-2; V gene: TRBV29-1; CDR3 protein: CSVRPVEELYGYTF; CDR3 DNA: TGCAGCGTCCGACCCGTTGAGGAGCTCTATGGCTACACCTTC
D gene: .; clone size: once; J gene: TRBJ2-5; V gene: TRBV7-9; CDR3 protein: CASSGETQYF; CDR3 DNA: TGTGCCAGCAGCGGGGAGACCCAGTACTTC
D gene: .; clone size: .; J gene: TRBJ2-5; V gene: TRBV21-1; CDR3 protein: CASSKETSGIQETQYF; CDR3 DNA: TGTGCCAGCAGCAAAGAAACTAGCGGGATTCAAGAGACCCAGTACTTC
D gene: TRBD2; clone size: .; J gene: TRBJ2-7; V gene: TRBV15; CDR3 protein: CGTRASGSYEQYF; CDR3 DNA: TGTGGCACTCGGGCTAGCGGGAGCTACGAGCAGTACTTC
D gene: .; clone size: .; J gene: TRBJ2-7; V gene: TRBV4-1; CDR3 protein: CASSQGDIAYEQYF; CDR3 DNA: TGCGCCAGCAGCCAAGGCGACATCGCCTACGAGCAGTACTTC
D gene: TRBD1; clone size: few; J gene: TRBJ2-2; V gene: TRBV9; CDR3 protein: CASSDGTGVKGELFF; CDR3 DNA: TGTGCCAGCAGCGATGGGACAGGAGTTAAGGGTGAGCTGTTTTTT
D gene: .; clone size: once; J gene: TRBJ2-7; V gene: TRBV9; CDR3 protein: CASSGTAPYEQYF; CDR3 DNA: TGTGCCAGCAGCGGGACGGCCCCCTACGAGCAGTACTTC
D gene: .; clone size: .; J gene: TRBJ2-7; V gene: TRBV27; CDR3 protein: CASSFGIIYEQYF; CDR3 DNA: TGTGCCAGCAGTTTTGGCATCATCTACGAGCAGTACTTC
D gene: TRBD2; clone size: .; J gene: TRBJ2-1; V gene: TRBV14; CDR3 protein: CASSLRTSGSRNEQFF; CDR3 DNA: TGTGCCAGCAGCCTCCGGACTAGCGGGAGTCGAAATGAGCAGTTCTTC
D gene: .; clone size: .; J gene: TRBJ1-2; V gene: TRBV15; CDR3 protein: CATSRTVSSYGYTF; CDR3 DNA: TGTGCCACCAGCAGGACAGTATCTTCCTATGGCTACACCTTC
D gene: TRBD2; clone size: .; J gene: TRBJ2-1; V gene: TRBV4-1; CDR3 protein: CASSQEGTSGRSYNEQFF; CDR3 DNA: TGCGCCAGCAGCCAAGAAGGGACTAGCGGGAGGTCCTACAATGAGCAGTTCTTC
D gene: .; clone size: .; J gene: TRBJ2-1; V gene: TRBV7-9; CDR3 protein: CASSLGGSSNEQFF; CDR3 DNA: TGTGCCAGCAGCTTAGGAGGGAGTAGCAATGAGCAGTTCTTC
D gene: .; clone size: once; J gene: TRBJ2-5; V gene: TRBV7-9; CDR3 protein: CASSLASGGSETQYF; CDR3 DNA: TGTGCCAGCAGCTTAGCTTCGGGGGGCTCGGAGACCCAGTACTTC